The next 14 T cell receptor beta chains were all read from a single sample in a study of blood T cell repertoires in COVID-19. Clones were read by immunoSEQ multiplex PCR, and TCRdb kept only the in-frame ones, dropping some. Among 130,000 to 150,000 clones listed, roughly 90% were seen once. Sequencing was carried out using PBMCs or T cells enriched from blood (not recorded which). Receptor source: a woman between 25 and 40 years old with acute COVID-19.

The chain uses TRBV21-1 and TRBJ2-1; the table gives TRBD1 as D, unverified against the DNA. TRBV21-1 is a pseudogene. The CDR3 contains 15 residues. The CDR3 sequence: CASISTGTLYNEQFF. The CDR3, as DNA: TGTGCCAGCATCTCTACCGGGACACTCTACAATGAGCAGTTCTTC.

In its sample, this clone was seen once. The chain employs TRBV13 and TRBJ2-3, with unresolved D. CDR3 size: 16 residues. V lost 2 bases to trimming and J lost 2 bases, with 14 bases between them. In germline, CDR1 is PRHDT, CDR2 FYEKMQ (reference sequence). Here the CDR3 DNA reads TGTGCCAGCAGCTTAATAAGCGAGTATGACACAGATACGCAGTATTTT. Amino acid sequence: CASSLISEYDTDTQYF.

The V gene is TRBV7-3, the J gene TRBJ2-1; maybe TRBD2 (6 bases). The V end lost 3 bases, the J end lost 0 bases, and 15 bases lay between the germline ends. The germline V gene has CDR1 SGHTA and CDR2 FQGTGA. The CDR3 loop spans 17 amino acids. The CDR3 protein is CASSFALAPSSYNEQFF. The CDR3 DNA follows: TGTGCCAGCAGCTTCGCACTAGCTCCCAGCTCCTACAATGAGCAGTTCTTC.

V usage is TRBV14 and J usage is TRBJ1-1; D unclear. Germline loops: CDR1 SGHDN, CDR2 FVKESK. Trimming took off 2 bases at V and 1 base at J, with 5 bases between the two ends. CDR3 size: 13 residues. The CDR3 is CASSQPGNTEAFF. The DNA of the CDR3 is TGTGCCAGCAGCCAACCCGGGAACACTGAAGCTTTCTTT.

The rearrangement joins TRBV11-3 to TRBJ2-1; weak D call: TRBD2 (6 bases). CDR1 is SGHNT and CDR2 is YENEEA in the germline V gene. This CDR3 contains 17 residues. Trimming cost V 1 base and J 10 bases, with 23 bases left between them. CDR3 residues: CASSLGGYPGETGEQFF. CDR3 DNA: TGTGCCAGCAGCTTAGGTGGCTATCCGGGAGAGACCGGAGAGCAGTTCTTC.

V gene TRBV7-2 combines with J gene TRBJ1-1, with D maybe TRBD1 (6 bases). Trimming cost V 5 bases and J 7 bases, with 14 bases left between them. The germline CDR1 and CDR2 sequences are SGHTA and FQGNSA. The CDR3 consists of 13 residues. The CDR3 spells CASSPRTANEAFF. In DNA form, the CDR3 reads TGTGCCAGCAGCCCCCGGACAGCGAATGAAGCTTTCTTT. Drawing the rest from reference TRBV7-2 and TRBJ1-1, the complete variable domain is GAGVSQSPSNKVTEKGKDVELRCDPISGHTALYWYRQSLGQGLEFLIYFQGNSAPDKSGLPSDRFSAERTGGSVSTLTIQRTQQEDSAVYLCASSPRTANEAFFGQGTRLTVV.

The J gene is TRBJ2-7, the V gene TRBV20-1, with 11 positions matching TRBD2. V was pared by 3 bases and J by 7 bases, with 11 bases of the junction left unmatched. The CDR3 loop spans 15 amino acids. The germline CDR1 and CDR2 sequences are DFQATT and SNEGSKA (reference sequence). The CDR3 DNA is TGCAGTGCTAGTACACTAGCGGGAGCGAGGGGAGAGCAGTACTTC. This codes for CSASTLAGARGEQYF.

This clone occurred once. This rearrangement joins TRBV7-2 to TRBJ2-2, with TRBD2 matching 8 bases. CDR3 length: 16 amino acids. V shed 8 bases and J 4 bases; nucleotides not matched to a gene: 12. The V gene's germline CDR1 is SGHTA and CDR2 FQGNSA. CDR3 nucleotides: TGTGCCAGCCAGTTAGGCCTAGCGGGTATCACCGGGGAGCTGTTTTTT. Translation: CASQLGLAGITGELFF.

V usage is TRBV28 and J usage is TRBJ2-3; 11 positions agree with TRBD2. Per germline, CDR1 MDHEN and CDR2 SYDVKM. CDR3 length: 16 amino acids. V shed 7 bases, J shed 6 bases, and the junction held 12 bases outside the gene matches. CDR3 in DNA: TGTGCCAGCAAAACTGCATCTAGCGGGAGGATGGATACGCAGTATTTT. Translation gives CASKTASSGRMDTQYF.

J is TRBJ1-2 and V is TRBV29-1; D is perhaps TRBD1 (5 bases). Trimming removed 6 bases from V and 5 bases from J, with 13 bases in between. The germline V gene has CDR1 SQVTM and CDR2 ANQGSEA. This CDR3 comprises 12 residues. CDR3 protein: CSVGDSGYGYTF. In DNA, the CDR3 is TGCAGCGTAGGGGATTCTGGGTATGGCTACACCTTC.

This clone has only one observation. V is TRBV2 and J is TRBJ2-5, with D tentatively TRBD2 (5 bases). Deletions cut 5 bases from V and 8 bases from J, with 21 bases between. The CDR3 length is 15 residues. Germline-derived CDR1 and CDR2 are SNHLY and FYNNEI. DNA for the CDR3: TGTGCCAGCAGTATTAGCGCCACCGAATCGGGAACCCAGTACTTC. It is translated as CASSISATESGTQYF.

V usage is TRBV4-3 and J usage is TRBJ1-1, with D possibly matching TRBD1 (5 bases). Germline V gene data show CDR1 as LGHNA and CDR2 as YSLEER. The length of the CDR3 is 13 residues. V was shortened by 0 bases and J by 11 bases, with 13 bases between the two germline ends. The CDR3 protein is CASSQDRGGRAFF. DNA for the CDR3: TGCGCCAGCAGCCAAGATCGGGGGGGACGCGCTTTCTTT.

This chain links TRBV7-2 with TRBJ2-1; D not certain. This CDR3 comprises 18 residues. Germline V gene data show CDR1 as SGHTA and CDR2 as FQGNSA. V was pared by 4 bases and J by 4 bases, with 23 bases between. The CDR3 DNA follows: TGTGCCAGCAGCTGGCCTAACGAGTTGGCTAGAACTTACAATGAGCAGTTCTTC. Translated, it gives CASSWPNELARTYNEQFF.

This rearrangement joins TRBV28 to TRBJ1-4, with a possible D match to TRBD1 (5 bases). Germline loops: CDR1 MDHEN, CDR2 SYDVKM. The ends were cut back, 4 bases at V and 8 bases at J, with 14 bases in the middle. The CDR3 has 14 residues. CDR3 coding DNA: TGTGCCAGCAGTTCAGGGTTAGGGGTCGAAAAACTGTTTTTT. Its translation is CASSSGLGVEKLFF.